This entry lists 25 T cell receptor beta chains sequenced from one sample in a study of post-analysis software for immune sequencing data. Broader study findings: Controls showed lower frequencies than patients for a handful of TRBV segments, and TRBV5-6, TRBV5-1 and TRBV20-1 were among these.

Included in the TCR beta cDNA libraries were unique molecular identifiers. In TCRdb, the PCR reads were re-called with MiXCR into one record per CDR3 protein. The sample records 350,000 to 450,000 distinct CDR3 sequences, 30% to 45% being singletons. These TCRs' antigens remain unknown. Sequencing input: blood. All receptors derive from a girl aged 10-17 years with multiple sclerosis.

This chain's CDR3 is CSVVGGDYEQYF. In DNA, the CDR3 is TGCAGCGTTGTTGGGGGGGACTACGAGCAGTACTTC. The chain employs TRBV29-1 and TRBJ2-7; TRBD2 agrees at 7 bases. Germline V gene lookup returns CDR1 SQVTM and CDR2 ANQGSEA. V trimming: 4 bases; J trimming: 3 bases; junction bases outside the gene matches: 3. The CDR3 loop spans 12 amino acids.

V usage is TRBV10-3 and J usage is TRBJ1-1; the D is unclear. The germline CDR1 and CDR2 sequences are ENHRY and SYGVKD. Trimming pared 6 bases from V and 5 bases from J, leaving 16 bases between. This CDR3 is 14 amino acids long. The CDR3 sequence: CAIRRAILRTEAFF. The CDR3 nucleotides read TGTGCCATCAGGAGGGCCATCTTAAGAACTGAAGCTTTCTTT.

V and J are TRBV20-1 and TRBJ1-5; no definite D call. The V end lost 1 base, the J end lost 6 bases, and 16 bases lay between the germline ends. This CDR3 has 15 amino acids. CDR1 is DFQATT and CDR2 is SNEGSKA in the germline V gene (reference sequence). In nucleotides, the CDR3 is TGCAGTGCTAGAGTGATCGAGGGCGCGGGTCAGCCCCAGCATTTT. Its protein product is CSARVIEGAGQPQHF.

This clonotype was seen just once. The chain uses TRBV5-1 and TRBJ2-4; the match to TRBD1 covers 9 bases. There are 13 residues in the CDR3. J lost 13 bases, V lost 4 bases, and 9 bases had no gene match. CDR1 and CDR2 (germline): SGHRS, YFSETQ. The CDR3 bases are TGCGCCAGCAGCAGGACAGGGGCTATGGAGCAGTACTTC. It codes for CASSRTGAMEQYF.

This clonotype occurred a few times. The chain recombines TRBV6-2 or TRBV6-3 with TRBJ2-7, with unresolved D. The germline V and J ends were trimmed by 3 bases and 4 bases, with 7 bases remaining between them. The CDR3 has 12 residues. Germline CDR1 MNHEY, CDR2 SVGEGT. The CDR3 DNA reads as TGTGCCAGCAGTTATGACGGGTACGAGCAGTACTTC. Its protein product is CASSYDGYEQYF.

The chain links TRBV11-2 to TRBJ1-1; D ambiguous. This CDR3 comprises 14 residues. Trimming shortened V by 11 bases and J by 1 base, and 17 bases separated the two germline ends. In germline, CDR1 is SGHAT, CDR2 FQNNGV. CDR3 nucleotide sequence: TGTGCCGGACGAAGAGTAGGGAAGAACACTGAAGCTTTCTTT. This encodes CAGRRVGKNTEAFF.

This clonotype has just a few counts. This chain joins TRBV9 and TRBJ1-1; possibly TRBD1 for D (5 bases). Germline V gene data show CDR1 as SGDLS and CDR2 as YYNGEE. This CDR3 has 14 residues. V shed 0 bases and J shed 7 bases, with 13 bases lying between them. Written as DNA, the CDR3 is TGTGCCAGCAGCGTAGGGGGGAAACTAGGTGAAGCTTTCTTT. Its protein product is CASSVGGKLGEAFF.

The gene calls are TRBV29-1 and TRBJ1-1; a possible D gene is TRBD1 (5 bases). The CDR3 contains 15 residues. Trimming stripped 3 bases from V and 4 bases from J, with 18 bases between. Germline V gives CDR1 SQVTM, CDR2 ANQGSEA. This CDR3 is CSVDAPGKLGTEAFF. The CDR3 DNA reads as TGCAGCGTTGACGCCCCAGGGAAATTGGGCACTGAAGCTTTCTTT.

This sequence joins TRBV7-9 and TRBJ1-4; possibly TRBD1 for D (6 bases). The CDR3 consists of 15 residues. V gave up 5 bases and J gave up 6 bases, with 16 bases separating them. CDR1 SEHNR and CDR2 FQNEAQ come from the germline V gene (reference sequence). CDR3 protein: CASSTRTADDEKLFF. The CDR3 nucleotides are TGTGCCAGCAGCACGAGGACAGCGGACGATGAAAAACTGTTTTTT.

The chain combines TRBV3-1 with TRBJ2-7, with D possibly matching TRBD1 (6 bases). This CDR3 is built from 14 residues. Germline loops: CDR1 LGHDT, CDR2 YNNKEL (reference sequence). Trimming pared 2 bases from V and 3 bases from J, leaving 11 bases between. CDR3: CASSQPDRIYEQYF. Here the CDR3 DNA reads TGTGCCAGCAGCCAACCCGACAGGATCTACGAGCAGTACTTC.

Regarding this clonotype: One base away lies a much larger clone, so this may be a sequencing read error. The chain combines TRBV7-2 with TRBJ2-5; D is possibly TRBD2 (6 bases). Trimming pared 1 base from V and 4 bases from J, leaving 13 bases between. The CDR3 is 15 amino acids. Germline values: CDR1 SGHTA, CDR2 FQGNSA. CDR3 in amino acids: CASSLGGVRRETQYF. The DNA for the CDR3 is TGTGCCAGCAGCTTAGGCGGGGTACGGAGAGAGACCCAGTACTTC.

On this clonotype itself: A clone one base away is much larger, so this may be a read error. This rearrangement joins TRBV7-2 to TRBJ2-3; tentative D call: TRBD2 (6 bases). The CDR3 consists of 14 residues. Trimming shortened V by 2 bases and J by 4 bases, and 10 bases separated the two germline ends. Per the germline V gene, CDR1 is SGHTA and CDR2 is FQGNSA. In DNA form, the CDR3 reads TGTGCCAGCAGCTTACAGTCTAGCGCAGATACGCAGTATTTT. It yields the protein CASSLQSSADTQYF.

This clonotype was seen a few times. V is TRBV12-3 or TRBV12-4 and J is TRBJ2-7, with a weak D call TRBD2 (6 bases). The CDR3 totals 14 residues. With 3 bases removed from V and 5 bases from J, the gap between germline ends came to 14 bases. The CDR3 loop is CASSFGGTVHEQYF. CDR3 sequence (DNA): TGTGCCAGCAGTTTTGGCGGGACCGTCCACGAGCAGTACTTC.

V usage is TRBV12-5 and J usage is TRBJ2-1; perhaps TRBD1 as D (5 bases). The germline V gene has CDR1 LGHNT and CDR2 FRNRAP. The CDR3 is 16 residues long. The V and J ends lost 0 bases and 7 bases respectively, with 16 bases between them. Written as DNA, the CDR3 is TGTGCTAGTGGTTTGGTACTTGGGAAGGGGTGGAATGAGCAGTTCTTC. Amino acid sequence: CASGLVLGKGWNEQFF.

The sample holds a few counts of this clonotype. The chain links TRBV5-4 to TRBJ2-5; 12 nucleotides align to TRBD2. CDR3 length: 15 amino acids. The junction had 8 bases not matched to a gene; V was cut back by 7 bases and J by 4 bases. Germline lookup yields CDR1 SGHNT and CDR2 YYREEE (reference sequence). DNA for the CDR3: TGTGCCAGCCACAAGGGGGGACTAGCGGGAGAGACCCAGTACTTC. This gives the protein CASHKGGLAGETQYF.

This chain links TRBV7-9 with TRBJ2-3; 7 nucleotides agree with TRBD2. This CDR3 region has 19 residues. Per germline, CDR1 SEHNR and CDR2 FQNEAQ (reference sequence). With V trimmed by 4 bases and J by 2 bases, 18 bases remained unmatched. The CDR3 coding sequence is TGTGCCAGCAGCTCTTTGGGAGCGGGGCTGAATCTGCCCACAGATACGCAGTATTTT. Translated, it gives CASSSLGAGLNLPTDTQYF.

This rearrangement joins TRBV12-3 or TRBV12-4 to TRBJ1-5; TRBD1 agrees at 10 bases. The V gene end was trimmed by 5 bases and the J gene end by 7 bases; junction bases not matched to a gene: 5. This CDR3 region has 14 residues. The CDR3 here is CASSPRTGGQPQHF. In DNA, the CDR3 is TGTGCCAGCAGTCCCCGGACAGGGGGACAGCCCCAGCATTTT.

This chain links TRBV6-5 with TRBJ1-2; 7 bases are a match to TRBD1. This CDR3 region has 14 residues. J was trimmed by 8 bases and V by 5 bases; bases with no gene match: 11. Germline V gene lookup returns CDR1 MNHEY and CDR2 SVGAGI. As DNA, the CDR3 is TGTGCCAGCAGTCCCGACAGGGTAATAGGAGGCTACACCTTC. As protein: CASSPDRVIGGYTF.

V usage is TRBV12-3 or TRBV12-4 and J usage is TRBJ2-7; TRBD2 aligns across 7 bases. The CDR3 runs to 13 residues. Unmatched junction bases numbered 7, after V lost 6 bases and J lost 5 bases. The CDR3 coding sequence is TGTGCCAGCAGACGGGGGGAAGAAGACGAGCAGTACTTC. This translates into CASRRGEEDEQYF.

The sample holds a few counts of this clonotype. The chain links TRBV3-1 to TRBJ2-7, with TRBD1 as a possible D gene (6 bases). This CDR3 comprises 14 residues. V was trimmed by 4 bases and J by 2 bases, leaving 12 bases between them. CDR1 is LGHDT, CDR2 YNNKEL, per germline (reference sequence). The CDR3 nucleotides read TGTGCCAGCAGCCCGGACAGATACCCCTACGAGCAGTACTTC. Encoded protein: CASSPDRYPYEQYF.

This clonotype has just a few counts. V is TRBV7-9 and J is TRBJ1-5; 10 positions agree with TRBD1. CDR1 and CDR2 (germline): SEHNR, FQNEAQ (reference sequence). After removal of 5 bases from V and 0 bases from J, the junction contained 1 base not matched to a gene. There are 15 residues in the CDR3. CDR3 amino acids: CASSGTGDSNQPQHF. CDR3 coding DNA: TGTGCCAGCAGCGGGACAGGGGATAGCAATCAGCCCCAGCATTTT.

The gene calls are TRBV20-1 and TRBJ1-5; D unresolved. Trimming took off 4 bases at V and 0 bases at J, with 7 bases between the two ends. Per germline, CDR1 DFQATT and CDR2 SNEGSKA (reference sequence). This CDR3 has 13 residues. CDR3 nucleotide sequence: TGCAGTGCTAATGAAAATAGCAATCAGCCCCAGCATTTT. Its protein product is CSANENSNQPQHF.

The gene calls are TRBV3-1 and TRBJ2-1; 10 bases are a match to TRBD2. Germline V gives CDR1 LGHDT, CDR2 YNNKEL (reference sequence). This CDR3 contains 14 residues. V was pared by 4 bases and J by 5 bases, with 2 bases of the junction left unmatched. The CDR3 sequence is CASSRSGGNNEQFF. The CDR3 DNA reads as TGTGCCAGCAGCCGTAGCGGGGGGAACAATGAGCAGTTCTTC.

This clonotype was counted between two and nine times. DNA of the CDR3: TGTGCCAGCAGCTTCAGGGGCCACTCTTACACTGAAGCTTTCTTT. It yields the protein CASSFRGHSYTEAFF. V usage is TRBV7-2 and J usage is TRBJ1-1; D perhaps matches TRBD1 (6 bases). Between the trimmed V and J ends, which lost 3 bases and 3 bases, there was a span of 14 bases. Germline CDR1 and CDR2: SGHTA and FQGNSA. The CDR3 loop spans 15 amino acids.

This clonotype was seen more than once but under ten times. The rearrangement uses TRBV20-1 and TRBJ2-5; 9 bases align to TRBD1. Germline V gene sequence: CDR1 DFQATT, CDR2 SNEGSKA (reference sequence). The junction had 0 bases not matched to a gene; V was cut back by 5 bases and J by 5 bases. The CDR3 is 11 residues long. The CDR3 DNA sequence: TGCAGTGCTGACAGGGGGGAGACCCAGTACTTC. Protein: CSADRGETQYF.